This is a list of T cell receptor beta chains from one sample in a study of untreated major depressive disorder. Data came from immunoSEQ multiplex PCR; TCRdb stores just in-frame clones and leaves some out. The sample lists about 25,000 clones, roughly nine tenths occurring once. The specimen was CD4+ T cells from PBMCs. Receptor source: a woman under 40 with major depressive disorder. The CDR3 runs from the conserved cysteine through the conserved F or W. Fields, in order: J gene, V gene, D gene, clone size, CDR3 DNA, CDR3 protein. The D gene is left open where the match is weak. Only part of the rows carry a size: once, few, many, or a class if the clone is expanded.

>TRBJ1-2|TRBV7-9|NA|NA
TGTGCCAGCAGCCAGGGGCAGGGGATCTATGGCTACACCTTC
CASSQGQGIYGYTF
>TRBJ2-1|TRBV11-2|NA|NA
TGTGCCAGCAGCCCAGGGGCGCATTGGAATGAGCAGTTCTTC
CASSPGAHWNEQFF
>TRBJ2-2|TRBV4-1|NA|NA
TGCGCCAGCAGCCAAGATGCGGGGAGCACCGGGGAGCTGTTTTTT
CASSQDAGSTGELFF
>TRBJ1-5|TRBV28|TRBD1|NA
TGTGCCAGCAGCCGGGGACAGGGGTTAGATCAGCCCCAGCATTTT
CASSRGQGLDQPQHF
>TRBJ2-7|TRBV5-1|NA|NA
TGCGCCAGCAGCTTTGGCAGGGGGGTTGGCGAGCAGTACTTC
CASSFGRGVGEQYF
>TRBJ2-7|TRBV5-4|NA|NA
TGTGCCAGCAGCTCCGGGACTGCTCTAGGCGAGCAGTACTTC
CASSSGTALGEQYF
>TRBJ2-3|TRBV7-3|NA|NA
TGTGCCAGCAGCTTAGATGGGCCGCAGTATTTT
CASSLDGPQYF
>TRBJ2-1|TRBV5-1|NA|NA
TGCGCCAGCAGCTTGGCCCTTCGATCGTTCAATGAGCAGTTCTTC
CASSLALRSFNEQFF
>TRBJ2-5|TRBV7-6|NA|NA
TGTGCCAGCAGCACAGGGCAGACGGCCCAGTACTTC
CASSTGQTAQYF
>TRBJ2-7|TRBV5-6|TRBD2|NA
TGTGCCAGCAGCTTGGCAATCGCTCCTCTAGCGGGAGAGCACGAGCAGTACTTC
CASSLAIAPLAGEHEQYF
>TRBJ1-2|TRBV28|NA|once
TGTGCCAGCAGTTTATTGTCAGGGACACAGGGTGGCTACACCTTC
CASSLLSGTQGGYTF
>TRBJ2-1|TRBV29-1|NA|few
TGCAGCGTTGAAGGTAGTTCCTACAATGAGCAGTTCTTC
CSVEGSSYNEQFF
>TRBJ1-2|TRBV7-2|NA|NA
TGTGCCAGCAGCTTGGACCCAAACGTTTCTGGCTACACCTTC
CASSLDPNVSGYTF
>TRBJ2-1|TRBV19|NA|once
TGTGCCAGTAGTATAGGCGGGGCGAGTAGTGAGCAGTTCTTC
CASSIGGASSEQFF
>TRBJ2-5|TRBV14|NA|NA
TGTGCCAGCAGCCCGGTAGGGGGGGAGACCCAGTACTTC
CASSPVGGETQYF
>TRBJ1-1|TRBV2|NA|NA
TGTGCCAGCCGGGAATGGGATAAGAACACTGAAGCTTTCTTT
CASREWDKNTEAFF
>TRBJ1-1|TRBV5-1|TRBD1|NA
TGCGCCAGCAGCTTGGGGCTGGGACAGGAAGCTTTCTTT
CASSLGLGQEAFF
>TRBJ2-3|TRBV11-3|TRBD2|NA
TGTGCCAGCAGCAGACTAGCAAGCACAGATACGCAGTATTTT
CASSRLASTDTQYF
>TRBJ1-1|TRBV29-1|TRBD1|NA
TGCAGCGTCATGGGACAGTCGAACACTGAAGCTTTCTTT
CSVMGQSNTEAFF
>TRBJ1-1|TRBV7-3|NA|few
TGTGCCAGCAGCTTATTGGGTATGAACACTGAAGCTTTCTTT
CASSLLGMNTEAFF
>TRBJ2-4|TRBV7-9|NA|NA
TGTGCCAGCAGCTCCGGGGGGCCGGCCAAAAACATTCAGTACTTC
CASSSGGPAKNIQYF
>TRBJ2-3|TRBV7-9|TRBD2|NA
TGTGCCAGCGCCTCCTTCGGACTAGTGACAGATACGCAGTATTTT
CASASFGLVTDTQYF
>TRBJ1-4|TRBV2|TRBD1|NA
TGTGCCAGCCTCCAGGGGGTAGGGGAAAAACTGTTTTTT
CASLQGVGEKLFF
>TRBJ2-7|TRBV10-3|NA|NA
TGTGCCATCAGTGTTTACGAGAGAGACGAGCAGTACTTC
CAISVYERDEQYF
>TRBJ2-1|TRBV18|NA|NA
TGTGCCAGCTCACCACTAGTCAATGAGCAGTTCTTC
CASSPLVNEQFF
>TRBJ2-7|TRBV11-2|NA|NA
TGTGCCAGCAGCCAGACCTTAAGCTCCTACGAGCAGTACTTC
CASSQTLSSYEQYF
>TRBJ2-1|TRBV9|NA|NA
TGTGCCAGCAGCGTAGAATCGTGGGGATCCTACAATGAGCAGTTCTTC
CASSVESWGSYNEQFF
>TRBJ2-1|TRBV5-1|NA|NA
TGCGCCAGCACCTTCGAACAGGGACTAAATGAGCAGTTCTTC
CASTFEQGLNEQFF
>TRBJ1-2|TRBV5-1|TRBD1|NA
TGCGCCAGCAGCTTGGGCCGGGGGACAGAAGAGAGCGGCTACACCTTC
CASSLGRGTEESGYTF
>TRBJ1-5|TRBV11-3|NA|NA
TGTGCCAGCAGCTCACCAGGGGATCAGCCCCAGCATTTT
CASSSPGDQPQHF
>TRBJ1-2|TRBV7-9|NA|NA
TGTGCCAGCAGCCCCACCCCGGTGGTCTATGGCTACACCTTC
CASSPTPVVYGYTF
>TRBJ1-2|TRBV4-2|NA|NA
TGTGCCAGCAGCCAAGATGGGAGCGGTGGGTACACCTTC
CASSQDGSGGYTF
>TRBJ1-2|TRBV2|NA|NA
TGTGCCAGCATGAGGGACGGGCCACACACCTTC
CASMRDGPHTF
>TRBJ2-3|TRBV5-4|NA|NA
TGTGCCAGCAGCTCTACAGGAGCCACAGATACGCAGTATTTT
CASSSTGATDTQYF
>TRBJ1-2|TRBV28|NA|few
TGTGCCAGCAGAGGCGCAGGATATGGCTACACCTTC
CASRGAGYGYTF
>TRBJ1-2|TRBV19|NA|few
TGTGCCAGTAGTTCATCAGGGACATATGGCTACACCTTC
CASSSSGTYGYTF
>TRBJ2-1|TRBV11-3|NA|NA
TGTGCCAGCAGCTTAGTTTTTGAGCAGTTCTTC
CASSLVFEQFF
>TRBJ2-3|TRBV5-4|TRBD2|once
TGTGCCAGCAGCGCCGCTAGCGGGGCCACAGATACGCAGTATTTT
CASSAASGATDTQYF
>TRBJ2-1|TRBV2|NA|NA
TGTGCCACCCTGCTTGGGGTCTACAATGAGCAGTTCTTC
CATLLGVYNEQFF
>TRBJ1-1|TRBV10-3|NA|NA
TGTGCCATCAGTGACCCACCTGGGCAGATCACTGAAGCTTTCTTT
CAISDPPGQITEAFF
>TRBJ1-5|TRBV7-2|NA|NA
TGTGCCAGCAGCTTAGCTCAGGGAGATCAGCCCCAGCATTTT
CASSLAQGDQPQHF
>TRBJ1-5|TRBV28|NA|NA
TGTGCCAGCAGTGCGACGGGACGGGGTAAGGGGCAGCCCCAGCATTTT
CASSATGRGKGQPQHF
>TRBJ2-7|TRBV11-3|NA|few
TGTGCCAGCAGCTTAGAGACACACTACGAGCAGTACTTC
CASSLETHYEQYF
>TRBJ1-1|TRBV9|NA|NA
TGTGCCAGCAGCCCCACGGCGGAGTTTTACACTGAAGCTTTCTTT
CASSPTAEFYTEAFF
>TRBJ1-2|TRBV7-9|NA|NA
TGTGCCAGCAGCCCCCCTGGCCGGGTAGGAAAAGGCTACACCTTC
CASSPPGRVGKGYTF
>TRBJ1-1|TRBV6-5|NA|NA
TGTGCCAGCAGTTTCCATGGGGGCGGAACTGAAGCTTTCTTT
CASSFHGGGTEAFF
>TRBJ2-5|TRBV4-2|TRBD2|once
TGTGCCAGCAGCCCGAGTTGGGGGGGCCAAGAGACCCAGTACTTC
CASSPSWGGQETQYF
>TRBJ1-5|TRBV18|NA|NA
TGTGCCAGCTCCCCCGGGACCCATGGGGATCAGCCCCAGCATTTT
CASSPGTHGDQPQHF
>TRBJ1-3|TRBV9|NA|NA
TGTGCCAGCAGCCCCTTCTTCTCCTCTGGAAACACCATATATTTT
CASSPFFSSGNTIYF
>TRBJ2-3|TRBV7-2|NA|NA
TGTGCCAGCAGCCCGTCCGCCGGGAGTGGGAATACGCAGTATTTT
CASSPSAGSGNTQYF
>TRBJ2-1|TRBV28|NA|NA
TGTGCCAGCAGTCATAACCCCTTCACGTCTAATGAGCAGTTCTTC
CASSHNPFTSNEQFF
>TRBJ1-1|TRBV4-2|NA|NA
TGTGCCAGCAGCCTAAGTATGGCGACTGAAGCTTTCTTT
CASSLSMATEAFF